This T cell receptor (beta chain) emerged from a study of shared clonotypes between healthy human individuals. Assay used: immunoSEQ multiplex PCR; TCRdb lists only in-frame clones, some missing. There are a few million clones in the sample; approximately 95% occur only once, and 0.1% to 0.15% lies in the top ten. J lost 0 bases, V lost 6 bases, and 7 bases had no gene match. Germline values: CDR1 SNHLY, CDR2 FYNNEI. The length of the CDR3 is 15 residues. The source of this sequence is a man younger than 30 in good health. The source material was naive CD4+ T cells sorted from blood. Noted subset: CD45RA+ positively selected. The chain recombines TRBV2 with TRBJ2-7; TRBD2 aligns across 8 bases. In DNA, the CDR3 is TGTGCCAGCAGCGCGGAGCGGGGGATCTCCTACGAGCAGTACTTC. Translating gives CASSAERGISYEQYF. Complete variable domain (other parts from reference TRBV2 and TRBJ2-7): EPEVTQTPSHQVTQMGQEVILRCVPISNHLYFYWYRQILGQKVEFLVSFYNNEISEKSEIFDDQFSVERPDGSNFTLKIRSTKLEDSAMYFCASSAERGISYEQYFGPGTRLTVT.